The 15 T cell receptor beta chains listed next were all sequenced from one sample in a study of T-cell reconstitution after alpha-beta-depleted transplantation in children (dated by TCRdb to 2016 to 2017). The library was obtained by PCR. The instrument was an Illumina HiSeq 2500. To normalize quantification of the TCRbeta repertoire, the TCR libraries were built with molecular barcoding that relied on unique molecular identifiers. TCRdb ran its own pipeline on the public reads, namely fastp trimming at Q25 and MiXCR clone calling, and kept in-frame beta chains. Rows merge per CDR3 protein into single entries with the most common DNA and genes. Present in this sample are around 600,000 distinct CDR3 sequences, roughly 17% of which were seen just once. The ten top clones hold approximately 1% of the sample. This material consisted of PBMCs from the stem cell graft donor, taken from the stem cell graft. These receptor sequences come from a human donor who donated a stem cell graft to a child with acute myeloid leukemia.

This clonotype was seen only once. J is TRBJ1-1 and V is TRBV12-3 or TRBV12-4, with D uncertain. CDR3 length: 15 amino acids. Trimming cost V 8 bases and J 0 bases, with 16 bases left between them. Here the CDR3 reads CASDISREMNTEAFF. The CDR3 coding sequence is TGTGCCAGCGATATCTCGAGGGAAATGAACACTGAAGCTTTCTTT.

This sequence joins TRBV11-3 and TRBJ1-1; D remains ambiguous. Trimming pared 5 bases from V and 0 bases from J, leaving 16 bases between. The CDR3 runs to 16 residues. Germline CDR1 is SGHNT and CDR2 is YENEEA. CDR3 sequence reads: CASSAQRTGMNTEAFF. For the CDR3, the DNA is TGTGCCAGCAGCGCCCAACGGACTGGGATGAACACTGAAGCTTTCTTT.

This clonotype has more than one count but fewer than ten. V and J are TRBV5-1 and TRBJ1-3; D remains unclear. V lost 4 bases and J 5 bases, leaving 10 bases between the germline ends. Germline CDR1 SGHRS, CDR2 YFSETQ. The CDR3 runs to 13 residues. The CDR3 nucleotides read TGCGCCAGCAGCCTTGGAATACGAAACACCATATATTTT. This translates into CASSLGIRNTIYF.

This clonotype was counted only a few times. This chain links TRBV6-1 with TRBJ2-3; 7 bases are a match to TRBD1. CDR3 length equals 16 residues. Germline CDR1 and CDR2: MNHNS and SASEGT. V shed 6 bases, J shed 5 bases, and the junction held 14 bases outside the gene matches. CDR3 DNA: TGTGCCAGCAGGGAACGATATAGGGGGCAGAGAGATACGCAGTATTTT. It translates to CASRERYRGQRDTQYF.

Many counts were recorded for this clonotype. The chain uses TRBV20-1 and TRBJ2-1; 8 nucleotides align to TRBD1. The CDR3 covers 14 residues. CDR1 is DFQATT, CDR2 SNEGSKA, per germline (reference sequence). V shed 8 bases and J 3 bases; nucleotides not matched to a gene: 9. The CDR3 DNA reads TGCAGTACTACGGGACAGGCGGTCTACAATGAGCAGTTCTTC. Residues: CSTTGQAVYNEQFF.

This chain connects TRBV12-3 or TRBV12-4 to TRBJ1-2, with unresolved D. V lost 3 bases and J lost 0, with 8 bases in between. This CDR3 spans 14 amino acids. The CDR3 coding sequence is TGTGCCAGCAGTTTGGACGGACCTAACTATGGCTACACCTTC. Translation: CASSLDGPNYGYTF.

This chain connects TRBV20-1 to TRBJ2-1, with 8 bases fitting TRBD2. Germline-derived CDR1 and CDR2 are DFQATT and SNEGSKA (reference sequence). This CDR3 contains 15 residues. J lost 8 bases, V lost 0 bases, and 9 bases had no gene match. CDR3 loop: CSARDKTGGPDEQFF. CDR3 DNA: TGCAGTGCTAGAGATAAAACGGGGGGGCCGGATGAGCAGTTCTTC.

V gene TRBV7-2 combines with J gene TRBJ1-1, with unresolved D. CDR1 is SGHTA, CDR2 FQGNSA, per germline. Trimming removed 0 bases from V and 4 bases from J, with 12 bases in between. This CDR3 contains 15 residues. CDR3 residues: CASSLALSEFTEAFF. Here the CDR3 DNA reads TGTGCCAGCAGCTTAGCATTGAGTGAGTTCACTGAAGCTTTCTTT.

Many counts were recorded for this clonotype. The V and J genes are TRBV5-5 and TRBJ1-3, with D tentatively TRBD1 (5 bases). Trimming cost V 3 bases and J 4 bases, with 5 bases left between them. CDR1 is SGHKS and CDR2 is YYEKEE in the germline V gene (reference sequence). The CDR3 is 12 residues long. The CDR3 DNA sequence: TGTGCCAGCAGCTGGGACGGAAACACCATATATTTT. Translated: CASSWDGNTIYF.

The chain uses TRBV6-1 and TRBJ1-4, with a tentative D call TRBD1 (5 bases). V lost 9 bases to trimming and J lost 5 bases, with 19 bases between them. Germline values: CDR1 MNHNS, CDR2 SASEGT. This CDR3 contains 15 residues. Written as DNA, the CDR3 is TGTGCCAGTTCCGCCTCTTCGACAGCAAATGAAAAACTGTTTTTT. It yields the protein CASSASSTANEKLFF.

The CDR3 DNA reads TGTGCCAGCTCACCCCGGACAGGGAAGAATGAGCAGTTCTTC. This gives the protein CASSPRTGKNEQFF. The chain joins TRBV18 to TRBJ2-1, with TRBD1 matching over 8 bases. From germline, CDR1 is KGHSH and CDR2 LQKENI. This CDR3 contains 14 residues. Trimming removed 3 bases from V and 7 bases from J; junction bases left unmatched: 5.

This clonotype was detected a few times. The DNA for the CDR3 is TGTGCCAGCAGCCATGGGGGGGAAGAGACCCAGTACTTC. Its translation: CASSHGGEETQYF. This chain uses TRBV7-2 with TRBJ2-5; the match to TRBD2 covers 7 bases. This CDR3 region has 13 residues. Germline V CDR1 and CDR2: SGHTA, FQGNSA. The trim removed 5 bases at V and 3 bases at J, leaving 3 bases unmatched.

CDR3 amino acids: CASSQRRGLAYNEQFF. The CDR3 nucleotides read TGTGCCAGCAGCCAGAGAAGGGGGTTGGCCTACAATGAGCAGTTCTTC. The rearrangement uses TRBV5-6 and TRBJ2-1; D may be TRBD1 (6 bases). The CDR3 consists of 16 residues. Germline CDR1 reads SGHDT; CDR2 reads YYEEEE. V was cut by 4 bases and J by 2 bases, with 16 bases left in between. The complete variable domain, with remaining parts taken from reference TRBV5-6 and TRBJ2-1, reads DAGVTQSPTHLIKTRGQQVTLRCSPKSGHDTVSWYQQALGQGPQFIFQYYEEEERQRGNFPDRFSGHQFPNYSSELNVNALLLGDSALYLCASSQRRGLAYNEQFFGPGTRLTVL.

Ten or more counts support this clonotype. This sequence joins TRBV29-1 and TRBJ2-5; D is possibly TRBD2 (5 bases). The V gene lost 4 bases and the J gene lost 4 bases, with 13 bases spanning the gap. Germline loops: CDR1 SQVTM, CDR2 ANQGSEA. CDR3 length: 13 amino acids. The CDR3 coding sequence is TGCAGCGTTGCGTTGACTGCGGGAGAGACCCAGTACTTC. It yields the protein CSVALTAGETQYF. The complete variable domain, with remaining parts taken from reference TRBV29-1 and TRBJ2-5, reads SAVISQKPSRDICQRGTSLTIQCQVDSQVTMMFWYRQQPGQSLTLIATANQGSEATYESGFVIDKFPISRPNLTFSTLTVSNMSPEDSSIYLCSVALTAGETQYFGPGTRLLVL.

The chain links TRBV7-9 to TRBJ2-1, with 14 bases identical to TRBD2. After removal of 3 bases from V and 6 bases from J, the junction contained 4 bases not matched to a gene. This CDR3 has 16 amino acids. Germline CDR1 is SEHNR and CDR2 is FQNEAQ (reference sequence). CDR3 sequence: CASSFKTSGGANEQFF. The CDR3 region has the DNA TGTGCCAGCAGCTTCAAGACTAGCGGGGGGGCCAATGAGCAGTTCTTC.